This TCR beta chain was obtained from a study of blood T cell repertoires in COVID-19. Background on the study: Sample material is recorded as cDNA or gDNA derived from T cells, B-cell-depleted T cells, or PBMCs.

Per the original methods: By means of reference gene primer amplification, nucleated cell counts were estimated. Generated by immunoSEQ multiplex PCR, the TCRdb table keeps only in-frame clones and is missing some. The V and J calls and clone size are taken from that table; D and trimming were inferred from the DNA. The data hold tens of thousands of clones, with around 87% observed a single time. V lost 5 bases and J lost 4, with 17 bases in between. This CDR3 contains 15 residues. Germline CDR1 and CDR2: MNHEY and SVGAGI. J is TRBJ1-2 and V is TRBV6-5; tentative D call: TRBD1 (6 bases). Sequencing was carried out using peripheral blood. The receptor's source is a woman aged 60-70 years with acute or convalescent COVID-19. CDR3 nucleotide sequence: TGTGCCAGCAGTCTCGATTGGGGGCTTGGCTATGGCTACACCTTC. It translates to CASSLDWGLGYGYTF.